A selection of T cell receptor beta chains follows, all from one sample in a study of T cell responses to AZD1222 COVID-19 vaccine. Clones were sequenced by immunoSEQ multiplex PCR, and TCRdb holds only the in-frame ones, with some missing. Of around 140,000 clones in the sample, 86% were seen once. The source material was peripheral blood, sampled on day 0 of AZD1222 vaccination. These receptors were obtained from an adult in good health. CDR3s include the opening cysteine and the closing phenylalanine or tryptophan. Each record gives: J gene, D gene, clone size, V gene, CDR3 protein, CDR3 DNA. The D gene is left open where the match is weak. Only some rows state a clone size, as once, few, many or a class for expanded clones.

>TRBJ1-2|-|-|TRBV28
CASSFPNYGYTF
TGTGCCAGCAGTTTCCCTAACTATGGCTACACCTTC
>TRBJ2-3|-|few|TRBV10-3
CAISLDSPGADTQYF
TGTGCCATCAGCCTCGACAGCCCGGGGGCAGATACGCAGTATTTT
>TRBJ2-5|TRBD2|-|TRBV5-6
CASSSATSGGWETQYF
TGTGCCAGCAGCTCCGCGACTAGCGGGGGGTGGGAGACCCAGTACTTC
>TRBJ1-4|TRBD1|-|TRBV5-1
CASSLGAGGVKELFF
TGCGCCAGCAGCTTGGGAGCAGGGGGTGTTAAAGAACTGTTTTTT
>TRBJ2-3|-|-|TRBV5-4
CASSFYGNTDTQYF
TGTGCCAGCAGCTTTTACGGGAACACAGATACGCAGTATTTT
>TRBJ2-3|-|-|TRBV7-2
CASSTTDTQYF
TGTGCCAGCAGCACAACAGATACGCAGTATTTT
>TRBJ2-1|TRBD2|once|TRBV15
CATSMPPGGPAYNEQFF
TGTGCCACCAGCATGCCGCCGGGGGGGCCGGCCTACAATGAGCAGTTCTTC
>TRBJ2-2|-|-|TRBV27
CASSPFIRLANTGELFF
TGTGCCAGCAGCCCCTTCATCAGACTAGCGAACACCGGGGAGCTGTTTTTT
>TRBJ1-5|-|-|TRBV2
CASSDTGFNSNQPQHF
TGTGCCAGCAGCGATACAGGGTTTAACAGCAATCAGCCCCAGCATTTT
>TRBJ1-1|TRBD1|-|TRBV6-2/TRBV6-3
CASSQRTGTLANTEAFF
TGTGCCAGCAGTCAACGGACAGGGACGCTCGCGAACACTGAAGCTTTCTTT
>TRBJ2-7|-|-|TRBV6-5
CASSYSAGYEQYF
TGTGCCAGCAGTTACTCTGCCGGTTACGAGCAGTACTTC
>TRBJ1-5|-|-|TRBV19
CASSIRGFNQPQHF
TGTGCCAGTAGTATCCGTGGGTTCAATCAGCCCCAGCATTTT
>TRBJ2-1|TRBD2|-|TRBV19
CASGISGGFGEQFF
TGTGCCAGTGGAATCAGCGGGGGGTTTGGTGAGCAGTTCTTC
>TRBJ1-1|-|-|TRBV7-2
CASSFGGLEAFF
TGTGCCAGCAGCTTCGGGGGACTTGAAGCTTTCTTT
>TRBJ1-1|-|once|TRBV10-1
CASSESGGFRTEAFF
TGCGCCAGCAGTGAGTCCGGAGGATTCAGGACTGAAGCTTTCTTT